This T cell receptor beta chain was retrieved from a study of T cell responses to AZD1222 COVID-19 vaccine. The data were produced by immunoSEQ multiplex PCR, yet TCRdb's version contains in-frame clones alone and is incomplete. This table has about 120,000 clones, roughly 92% appearing once. Trimming removed 0 bases from V and 4 bases from J, with 16 bases in between. The germline gives CDR1 SGHRS, CDR2 YFSETQ. This CDR3 contains 16 residues. Researchers grouped second doses given at about 4 or about 12 weeks into one pool. Findings and caveats of the study: There were mostly white British donors and more females than males, and clonal diversity was possibly underestimated. Repertoire sampling happened only post peak T cell response.

This clone has only a few counts. The antigen is not known. This clonotype originated in an adult who received the AZD1222 COVID-19 vaccine. The sample here was peripheral blood, taken 28 days after the second AZD1222 dose. This chain uses TRBV5-1 with TRBJ1-2; D uncertain. The CDR3 coding sequence is TGCGCCAGCAGCTTGGAGGGAGGGAATTATCGCTATGGCTACACCTTC. Its translation: CASSLEGGNYRYGYTF.